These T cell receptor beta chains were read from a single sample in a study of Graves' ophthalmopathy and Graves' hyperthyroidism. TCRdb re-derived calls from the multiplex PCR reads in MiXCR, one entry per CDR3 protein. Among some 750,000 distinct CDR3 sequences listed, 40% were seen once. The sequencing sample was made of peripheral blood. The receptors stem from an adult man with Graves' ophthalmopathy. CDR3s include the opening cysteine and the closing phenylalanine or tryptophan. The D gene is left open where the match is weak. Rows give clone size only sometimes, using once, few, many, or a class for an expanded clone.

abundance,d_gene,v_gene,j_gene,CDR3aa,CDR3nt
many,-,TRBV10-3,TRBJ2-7,CASSETHYEQYF,TGTGCCAGCAGTGAAACGCACTACGAGCAGTACTTC
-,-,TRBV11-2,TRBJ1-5,CASSSDSQNQPQHF,TGTGCCAGCAGCTCCGACAGCCAGAATCAGCCCCAGCATTTT
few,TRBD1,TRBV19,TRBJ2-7,CASSNGQGTASYEQYF,TGTGCCAGTAGTAATGGACAGGGGACCGCCTCCTACGAGCAGTACTTC
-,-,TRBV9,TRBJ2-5,CASSDQGQETQYF,TGTGCCAGCAGTGACCAGGGGCAAGAGACCCAGTACTTC
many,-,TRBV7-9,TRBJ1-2,CASSLLGGYTF,TGTGCCAGCAGCTTGCTGGGTGGCTACACCTTC
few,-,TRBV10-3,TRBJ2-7,CASSYGLGSYEQYF,TGTGCCAGCAGTTATGGTCTAGGCTCCTACGAGCAGTACTTC
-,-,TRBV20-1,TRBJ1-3,CSATDRTGNTIYF,TGCAGTGCTACCGACAGAACTGGAAACACCATATATTTT
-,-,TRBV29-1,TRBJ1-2,CSSLSRQSYGYTF,TGCAGCAGTTTATCCCGACAGAGCTATGGCTACACCTTC
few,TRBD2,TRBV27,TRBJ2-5,CASRRGEMETQYF,TGTGCCAGCAGGCGGGGGGAAATGGAGACCCAGTACTTC
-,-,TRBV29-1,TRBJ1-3,CSLDLGWNTIYF,TGCAGCTTAGATTTAGGGTGGAACACCATATATTTT
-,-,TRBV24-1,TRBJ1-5,CATSDEGGDQPQHF,TGTGCCACCAGTGATGAGGGAGGGGATCAGCCCCAGCATTTT
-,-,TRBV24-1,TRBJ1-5,CASSYLSPGQPQHF,TGTGCCAGCAGTTATCTGTCGCCTGGGCAGCCCCAGCATTTT
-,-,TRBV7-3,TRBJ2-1,CASSPWGGRSYNEQFF,TGTGCCAGCAGTCCCTGGGGCGGCCGCTCCTACAATGAGCAGTTCTTC
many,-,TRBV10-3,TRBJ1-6,CAISGAGLGNSPLHF,TGTGCCATCAGTGGAGCAGGGTTGGGGAATTCACCCCTCCACTTT
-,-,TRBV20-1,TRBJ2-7,CSAVRDSSYEQYF,TGCAGTGCCGTCCGGGACTCCTCCTACGAGCAGTACTTC
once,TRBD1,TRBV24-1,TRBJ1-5,CATSDPGTAENQPQHF,TGTGCCACCAGTGACCCAGGGACAGCCGAAAATCAGCCCCAGCATTTT
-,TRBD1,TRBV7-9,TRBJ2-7,CASSGRTGSSYEQYF,TGTGCCAGCAGCGGACGGACAGGGTCCTCCTACGAGCAGTACTTC
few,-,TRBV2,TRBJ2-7,CASSESLAGEQYF,TGTGCCAGCAGTGAATCACTAGCTGGCGAGCAGTACTTC
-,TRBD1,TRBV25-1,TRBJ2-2,CASSQTGGNTGELFF,TGTGCCAGCAGTCAAACAGGGGGTAACACCGGGGAGCTGTTTTTT
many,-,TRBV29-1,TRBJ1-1,CSVEYWGTEAFF,TGCAGCGTTGAGTACTGGGGTACTGAAGCTTTCTTT
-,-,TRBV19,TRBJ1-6,CASSKKLWTEGDSPLHF,TGTGCCAGTAGTAAGAAACTGTGGACTGAAGGGGATTCACCCCTCCACTTT
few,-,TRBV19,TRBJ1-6,CASTMGGRGSPLHF,TGTGCCAGTACCATGGGCGGGAGGGGTTCACCCCTCCACTTT
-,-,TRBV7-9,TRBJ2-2,CASSPPAGGNTGELFF,TGTGCCAGCAGTCCTCCCGCAGGAGGGAACACCGGGGAGCTGTTTTTT
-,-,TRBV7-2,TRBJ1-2,CASSQSPQPAGDGYTF,TGTGCCAGCAGCCAATCCCCTCAGCCGGCGGGCGATGGCTACACCTTC
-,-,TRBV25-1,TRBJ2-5,CATQPLGATQYF,TGTGCCACCCAACCTCTGGGGGCGACCCAGTACTTC
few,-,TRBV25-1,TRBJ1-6,CASSQSVGEVNSPLHF,TGTGCCAGCAGCCAAAGCGTTGGGGAGGTTAATTCACCCCTCCACTTT
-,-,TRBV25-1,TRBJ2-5,CASSAVGRETQYF,TGTGCCAGCAGTGCGGTTGGTAGAGAGACCCAGTACTTC
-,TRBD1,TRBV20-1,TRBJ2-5,CSAQTGGWEAQYF,TGCAGTGCTCAAACAGGGGGCTGGGAGGCCCAGTACTTC
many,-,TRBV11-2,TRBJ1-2,CASSLDAANYGYTF,TGTGCCAGCAGCTTAGACGCAGCGAACTATGGCTACACCTTC
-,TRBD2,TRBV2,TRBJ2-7,CASSVRGGYEQYF,TGTGCCAGCAGTGTCCGGGGGGGCTACGAGCAGTACTTC
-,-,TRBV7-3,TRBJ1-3,CASSLPSYTIYF,TGTGCCAGCAGCTTACCTAGCTACACCATATATTTT
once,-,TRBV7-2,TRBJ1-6,CASSLTPLHF,TGTGCCAGCAGCTTAACACCCCTCCACTTT
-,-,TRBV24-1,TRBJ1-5,CATSDPRRGSAPAF,TGTGCCACCAGTGACCCGAGGAGGGGATCAGCCCCAGCATTT
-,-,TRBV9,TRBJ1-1,CASSPLSLTGAFF,TGTGCCAGCAGCCCCCTGTCCCTCACTGGAGCTTTCTTT
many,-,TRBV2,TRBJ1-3,CASSVRWESSIYF,TGTGCCAGCAGTGTCCGTTGGGAAAGTTCTATATATTTT
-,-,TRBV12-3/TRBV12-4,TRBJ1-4,CASSSPRFNEKLFF,TGTGCCAGCAGTTCCCCAAGATTTAATGAAAAACTGTTTTTT
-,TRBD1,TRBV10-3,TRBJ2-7,CASSLLPRGRYEQYF,TGTGCCAGCAGTTTACTTCCCAGGGGGCGTTACGAGCAGTACTTC
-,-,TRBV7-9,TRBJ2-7,CASSQELGYEQYF,TGTGCCAGCAGTCAAGAATTGGGATACGAGCAGTACTTC
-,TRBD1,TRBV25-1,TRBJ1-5,CASDRVGQPQHF,TGTGCTAGCGACAGGGTAGGTCAGCCCCAGCATTTT
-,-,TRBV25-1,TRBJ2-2,CASSINRVRYGELFF,TGTGCCAGTAGTATTAACAGGGTGAGGTACGGGGAGCTGTTTTTT
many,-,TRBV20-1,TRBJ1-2,CSAPYYGYTF,TGCAGCGCCCCGTACTATGGCTACACCTTC
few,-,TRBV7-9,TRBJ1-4,CASRKQGTNEKLFF,TGTGCCAGCAGAAAACAGGGAACTAATGAAAAACTGTTTTTT
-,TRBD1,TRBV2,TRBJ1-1,CASNLGQGTEAFF,TGTGCCAGCAATCTGGGACAGGGCACTGAAGCTTTCTTT
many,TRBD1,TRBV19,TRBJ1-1,CASSSTGTGSEAFF,TGTGCCAGTAGTTCGACCGGGACAGGGTCTGAAGCTTTCTTT
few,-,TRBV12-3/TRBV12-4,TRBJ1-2,CASSLADDGYTF,TGTGCCAGCAGTTTAGCAGATGATGGCTACACCTTC
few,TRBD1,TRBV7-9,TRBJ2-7,CASRPAARGQGGEQYF,TGTGCCAGCAGACCTGCGGCTAGGGGACAGGGGGGCGAGCAGTACTTC
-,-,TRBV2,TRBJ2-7,CASSGGGGKTYEQYF,TGTGCCAGCAGTGGAGGAGGGGGGAAGACTTACGAGCAGTACTTC
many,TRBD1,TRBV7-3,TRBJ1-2,CASSLTPQGAFSYGYTF,TGTGCCAGCAGCTTAACTCCGCAGGGGGCTTTCAGCTATGGCTACACCTTC
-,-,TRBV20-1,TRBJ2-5,CSASLPGAETQYF,TGCAGTGCTAGTCTACCGGGGGCAGAGACCCAGTACTTC
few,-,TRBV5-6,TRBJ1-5,CASSPAGGGGNQPQHF,TGTGCCAGCAGCCCGGCCGGGGGGGGAGGCAATCAGCCCCAGCATTTT
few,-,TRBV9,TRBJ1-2,CASSVGPYGYTF,TGTGCCAGCAGCGTCGGGCCCTATGGCTACACCTTC
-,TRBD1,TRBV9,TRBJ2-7,CASSAGDRTSEQYF,TGTGCCAGCAGCGCAGGGGACAGGACGAGCGAGCAGTACTTC
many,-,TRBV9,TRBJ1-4,CASSKTTNEKLFF,TGTGCCAGCAGTAAGACAACTAATGAAAAACTGTTTTTT
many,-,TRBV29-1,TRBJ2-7,CSVETSPYEQYF,TGCAGCGTTGAAACCAGCCCCTACGAGCAGTACTTC